Presented here are 5 T cell receptor beta chains from one specimen sequenced in a study of a mutant IDH1 vaccine in newly diagnosed glioma. Libraries were prepared by immunoSEQ multiplex PCR; TCRdb keeps only in-frame clonotypes and omits some of them. The sample has about 60,000 clones, under 90% seen once. For these receptors, no antigen is known. Time point here: week 11, during vaccination. The content of each vaccine dose was 300 ug of mutant IDH1 20-mer peptide, and topical imiquimod accompanied it. The sample in question was PBMCs, obtained from a glioma patient whose treatment included an IDH1 peptide vaccine. These TCRs come from a man between 25 and 39 years old with glioma.

This clone was found once. V gene TRBV4-3 combines with J gene TRBJ2-3; a possible D gene is TRBD2 (6 bases). V was pared by 0 bases and J by 4 bases, with 23 bases between. Looked up from germline, CDR1 is LGHNA and CDR2 is YSLEER. This CDR3 is 19 amino acids long. The CDR3 reads CASSQDLQGWGESADTQYF. The CDR3 DNA reads as TGCGCCAGCAGCCAAGATCTTCAAGGGTGGGGGGAGAGCGCAGATACGCAGTATTTT.

V and J are TRBV19 and TRBJ1-3, with D possibly TRBD1 on 5 matching bases. From germline, CDR1 is LNHDA and CDR2 SQIVND (reference sequence). The CDR3 has 14 amino acids. V lost 11 bases and J 3 bases, leaving 17 bases between the germline ends. The DNA for the CDR3 is TGTGCCTCGGGGGAACAGGCTTTTGGAAACACCATATATTTT. It translates to CASGEQAFGNTIYF.

This chain links TRBV18 with TRBJ1-3; TRBD1 is a possible D gene (6 bases). Germline CDR1 reads KGHSH; CDR2 reads LQKENI. Trimming cost V 4 bases and J 0 bases, with 10 bases left between them. The CDR3 runs 15 residues. In DNA form, the CDR3 reads TGTGCCAGCTCACGTCTGACAGGCTCTGGAAACACCATATATTTT. It translates to CASSRLTGSGNTIYF.

CDR3 DNA sequence: TGTGCCAGTAGTATAGGTACTAGCGGAGATACGCAGTATTTT. It translates to CASSIGTSGDTQYF. The chain recombines TRBV19 with TRBJ2-3, with 8 bases fitting TRBD2. The V segment lost 1 base and the J segment 5 bases; nucleotides outside the gene matches: 2. The V gene's germline CDR1 is LNHDA and CDR2 SQIVND (reference sequence). CDR3 length equals 14 residues.

The chain has TRBV7-8 and TRBJ2-5; D ambiguous. The CDR3 runs to 11 residues. The V gene's germline CDR1 is SGHVS and CDR2 FQNEAQ. V was cut by 4 bases and J by 2 bases, with 2 bases left in between. The CDR3 spells CASSYQETQYF. CDR3 sequence (DNA): TGTGCCAGCAGCTATCAAGAGACCCAGTACTTC.